The clone carrying this T cell receptor beta chain has just a few counts. The antigen is unknown. Template material for amplifying TCR beta CDR3 regions consisted of RNA transcripts. Initially, a first-round RT-PCR of the TCR CDR3 employed the HTBI primer set. TCRdb re-derived calls from the multiplex PCR reads in MiXCR, one entry per CDR3 protein. Of roughly 290,000 distinct CDR3 sequences listed, about 17% were seen once; the top ten hold approximately 60%. This sample was included in a study of T cells in Graves' hyperthyroidism and ophthalmopathy. Broader study findings: The model forecast ophthalmopathy, anticipating it by a median around 6.9 months before onset.

Germline values: CDR1 SGDLS, CDR2 YYNGEE. This CDR3 is 16 amino acids long. Trimming took 0 bases from V and 7 from J, leaving 17 bases between them. In making diagnoses, clinical symptoms, serum thyroxine and TRAb, thyroid ultrasound and orbital computed tomography were all used. The clonotype originates from a woman aged 55-69 years with Graves' ophthalmopathy. Sequenced: blood. This chain links TRBV9 with TRBJ2-1, with D perhaps being TRBD1 or TRBD2 (6 bases each). The CDR3 nucleotides are TGTGCCAGCAGCGTAGCAGTCCGGGGGCAACGGAATGAGCAGTTCTTC. It is translated as CASSVAVRGQRNEQFF.